Each of the 11 T cell receptor beta chains below was sequenced from the same sample in a study of control samples from healthy donors and cancer patients. TCRdb's table, derived via immunoSEQ multiplex PCR, lists solely in-frame clones and lacks some. Among about 120,000 clones listed, around 88% were seen once. The sequenced sample consisted of blood. The receptors originated from a man in his forties in good health.

The V gene is TRBV5-6, the J gene TRBJ2-7; D uncertain. This CDR3 has 13 residues. V dropped 0 bases and J dropped 5 bases, with 9 bases sitting between them. Germline CDR1 SGHDT, CDR2 YYEEEE. The CDR3 bases are TGTGCCAGCAGCTTGGCAGCTTTTGACGAGCAGTACTTC. Its protein product is CASSLAAFDEQYF.

The chain carries TRBV28 and TRBJ1-2; TRBD1 aligns across 8 bases. Germline values: CDR1 MDHEN, CDR2 SYDVKM. This CDR3 is built from 14 residues. V dropped 11 bases and J dropped 0; count of bases not matched to a gene: 8. The CDR3 region has the DNA TGTGCCCTCCTCGACAGGGGAGCTAACTATGGCTACACCTTC. This encodes CALLDRGANYGYTF.

The V gene is TRBV12-3 or TRBV12-4, the J gene TRBJ1-1, with D tentatively TRBD1 (5 bases). The CDR3 covers 13 residues. Trimming removed 1 base from V and 4 bases from J, with 7 bases in between. The CDR3 region has the DNA TGTGCCAGCAGTTTAGTGGGGACCACTGAAGCTTTCTTT. This encodes CASSLVGTTEAFF.

The chain combines TRBV7-3 with TRBJ2-6; TRBD1 matches 8 bases. Germline V CDR1 and CDR2: SGHTA, FQGTGA. The junction had 10 bases not matched to a gene; V was cut back by 2 bases and J by 4 bases. The CDR3 is made up of 18 amino acids. The CDR3 loop reads CASSLLPQGARGANVLTF. DNA of the CDR3: TGTGCCAGCAGCTTATTGCCCCAGGGGGCGAGAGGGGCCAACGTCCTGACTTTC.

Regarding this clone: At the DNA level, this CDR3 is encoded by other sequences in the same sample as well. This chain links TRBV6-5 with TRBJ2-7; perhaps D is TRBD1 or TRBD2 (5 bases each). V was pared by 3 bases and J by 3 bases, with 12 bases between. The CDR3 has 14 residues. Germline V gives CDR1 MNHEY, CDR2 SVGAGI. The CDR3 sequence is CASSYYGANYEQYF. The CDR3 region has the DNA TGTGCCAGCAGTTATTACGGGGCCAACTACGAGCAGTACTTC.

The rearrangement links TRBV7-3 to TRBJ1-6; 9 bases map to TRBD1. With 4 bases clipped from V and 13 bases from J, the junction kept 26 bases outside the gene matches. There are 20 residues in the CDR3. Germline V CDR1 and CDR2: SGHTA, FQGTGA. Here the CDR3 reads CASSSSTTPFRDREDSPLHF. CDR3 bases: TGTGCCAGCAGCTCCTCAACGACTCCATTTAGGGACAGGGAGGACTCGCCCCTCCACTTT.

The genes are TRBV5-4 and TRBJ1-5; 7 nucleotides match TRBD1. With V trimmed by 4 bases and J by 0 bases, 4 bases remained unmatched. This CDR3 has 15 amino acids. In germline, CDR1 is SGHNT, CDR2 YYREEE (reference sequence). Here the CDR3 reads CASSRGTDSNQPQHF. CDR3 nucleotides: TGTGCCAGCAGCAGGGGGACAGATAGCAATCAGCCCCAGCATTTT.

V gene TRBV18 combines with J gene TRBJ1-5; D is unresolved. V was cut by 2 bases and J by 1 base, with 9 bases left in between. The CDR3 loop spans 15 amino acids. Germline loops: CDR1 KGHSH, CDR2 LQKENI. CDR3 DNA: TGTGCCAGCTCACCAGCAGACGGAAGCAATCAGCCCCAGCATTTT. Its protein is CASSPADGSNQPQHF.

The count of this clone is one. The rearrangement joins TRBV10-1 to TRBJ2-7, with no clear D. V was trimmed by 3 bases and J by 2 bases, leaving 17 bases between them. The germline V gene has CDR1 WNHNN and CDR2 SYGVQD (reference sequence). CDR3 size: 16 residues. The DNA of the CDR3 is TGCGCCAGCAGTGAAAAAGGCCGAACCGCGGCCTACGAGCAGTACTTC. This translates into CASSEKGRTAAYEQYF.

The CDR3 bases are TGTGCCAGCAGTGAAGGGTTAGGAAGGACCAGTTCACCCCTCCACTTT. As protein: CASSEGLGRTSSPLHF. J is TRBJ1-6 and V is TRBV2, with D hard to call. CDR3 length equals 16 residues. Trimming took 1 base from V and 9 from J, leaving 16 bases between them. Germline loops: CDR1 SNHLY, CDR2 FYNNEI.

The rearrangement joins TRBV29-1 to TRBJ2-7, with D maybe TRBD1 (6 bases). Germline CDR1 SQVTM, CDR2 ANQGSEA. The CDR3 extends over 12 amino acids. The ends were cut back, 6 bases at V and 3 bases at J, with 12 bases in the middle. This chain's CDR3 is CSVLGQSYEQYF. Here the CDR3 DNA reads TGCAGCGTGCTCGGACAGAGCTACGAGCAGTACTTC.